This T cell receptor beta chain was retrieved from a study of control samples from healthy donors and cancer patients. TCRdb's copy holds only in-frame clones and misses some; the assay was immunoSEQ multiplex PCR. This table holds about 130,000 clones, roughly 90% found once. The receptor's source is a woman in her forties or fifties in good health. Input material: blood.

DNA of the CDR3: TGTGCCAGCAGTGAAGTTGGGGATTATAGCAATCAGCCCCAGCATTTT. Its protein product is CASSEVGDYSNQPQHF. The chain combines TRBV6-1 with TRBJ1-5; D unresolved. CDR1 and CDR2 (germline): MNHNS, SASEGT. The V gene lost 1 base and the J gene lost 0 bases, with 10 bases spanning the gap. The CDR3 is 16 amino acids.